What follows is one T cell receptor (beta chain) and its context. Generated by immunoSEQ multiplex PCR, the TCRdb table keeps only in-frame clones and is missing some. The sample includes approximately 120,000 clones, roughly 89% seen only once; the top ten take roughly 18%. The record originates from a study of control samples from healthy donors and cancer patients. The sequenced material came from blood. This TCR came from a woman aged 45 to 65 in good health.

The CDR3 coding sequence is TGTGCCAGCAGCTTCAAGGTGGGAGTATTCTTGGGAGGCGAAAAACTGTTTTTT. Amino acid sequence: CASSFKVGVFLGGEKLFF. This chain links TRBV5-4 with TRBJ1-4; D is uncertain. Germline values: CDR1 SGHNT, CDR2 YYREEE (reference sequence). CDR3 length: 18 amino acids. The V and J ends lost 2 bases and 8 bases respectively, with 25 bases between them.